The entry below describes one T cell receptor beta chain. The record originates from a study of blood T cell repertoires in COVID-19. Some clones are missing from TCRdb's copy, which holds only in-frame ones; the method was immunoSEQ multiplex PCR. The sample gives about 210,000 clones, 81% of which show up once; around 9% is in the top ten. This sequence was found in a woman in her forties or fifties with acute COVID-19. Sequenced input: PBMCs or T cells enriched from blood (not recorded which).

The DNA of the CDR3 is TGCGCCAGCAGCCAACAGATGAACACTGAAGCTTTCTTT. Residues: CASSQQMNTEAFF. The chain has TRBV4-3 and TRBJ1-1, with no clear D. Trimming shortened V by 2 bases and J by 0 bases, and 4 bases separated the two germline ends. CDR3 length: 13 residues. Per the germline V gene, CDR1 is LGHNA and CDR2 is YSLEER.